This TCR beta chain is from a study of T-cell memory formation after mild COVID-19. Constant-segment primers were used for 5'RACE, and the resulting TCR alpha and TCR beta cDNA libraries carried sample barcodes and UMIs. TCRdb re-analysed the 5' RACE reads in MiXCR, keeping a single row per CDR3 protein. In the table there are around 300,000 distinct CDR3 sequences, roughly 15% of which are singletons. This CDR3 region has 15 residues. Per the germline V gene, CDR1 is LGHNA and CDR2 is YSLEER. V lost 4 bases, J lost 0 bases, and 9 bases lay in between. This clonotype was seen more than once but under ten times.

The specimen sequenced was PBMCs or a T cell subset sorted from them (not recorded which). This receptor was taken from a man between 18 and 29 years old who had mild COVID-19 (a few samples of this study predate the infection). Cell type and time point are not known. The V call is TRBV4-3, the J call TRBJ2-2, with D perhaps assigned TRBD1 or TRBD2 (5 bases each). The CDR3 nucleotides are TGCGCCAGCAGCCCCGGGACCACGAACACCGGGGAGCTGTTTTTT. The encoded protein is CASSPGTTNTGELFF.